The sequence of this TCR beta chain was determined in a study of control samples from healthy donors and cancer patients. Trimming took 1 base from V and 0 from J, leaving 6 bases between them. Germline V gene lookup returns CDR1 MDHEN and CDR2 SYDVKM. There are 15 residues in the CDR3. Only in-frame clones appear in the TCRdb table, and some are missing; sequencing was by immunoSEQ multiplex PCR. Of 400,000 to 450,000 clones listed, over 75% are singletons. V and J are TRBV28 and TRBJ1-4; D gene ambiguous. This TCR came from a middle-aged man with head and neck cancer. Sequencing input: PBMCs. CDR3 DNA: TGTGCCAGCAGTTTATCCTACTCAACTAATGAAAAACTGTTTTTT. It translates to CASSLSYSTNEKLFF.